This T cell receptor (beta chain) derives from a study of T cell repertoires in cytomegalovirus infection. Study-wide context: Shared public TCR beta signatures pointed to both CMV infection and a matching HLA type.

The V and J ends lost 5 bases and 0 bases, in that order; junction bases with no gene match: 9. The CDR3 runs 17 residues. From germline, CDR1 is SGHRS and CDR2 YFSETQ. General observations from the study: The response measured ex vivo was dominated by TCR beta clonotypes (HLA-C-restricted and CMV-specific).

In TCRdb, the reads were re-called with MiXCR into one record per CDR3 protein. Among 150,000 to 200,000 distinct CDR3 sequences, 13% to 15% were seen once, and the ten largest hold more than 20%. This clonotype came up a few times. Its matching antigen is unknown. This clonotype was obtained from a human donor in good health (CMV status not recorded). Some clones in this sample may be carry-over from other donors' samples. Input material: PBMCs. This rearrangement joins TRBV5-1 to TRBJ2-2; 8 bases match TRBD2. The CDR3 DNA reads TGCGCCAGCAGAGTGGGCAACGGGAGGGCGAACACCGGGGAGCTGTTTTTT. Translation gives CASRVGNGRANTGELFF. Using reference TRBV5-1 and TRBJ2-2 for the parts outside the CDR3, the full variable domain is KAGVTQTPRYLIKTRGQQVTLSCSPISGHRSVSWYQQTPGQGLQFLFEYFSETQRNKGNFPGRFSGRQFSNSRSEMNVSTLELGDSALYLCASRVGNGRANTGELFFGEGSRLTVL.